The sequence of this T cell receptor beta chain was determined in a study of prognosis after radiotherapy for stage I lung cancer. In the study overall: There were seven patients whose tumors were squamous cell carcinoma and approximately 13 whose tumors were adenocarcinoma. The radiotherapy was SBRT split into 3 to 5 fractions, giving a biologically effective dose of at least 100 Gy. Study-level findings and limits: Gene usage of TRBV and TRBJ reportedly differed between patients with and without metastases.

From genomic DNA, TCR beta CDR3 was amplified by two-round multiplex PCR. Initially, in first-round PCR, primers specific to each TRBV and TRBJ gene were used. One entry per CDR3 protein, called by TCRdb with MiXCR from the multiplex PCR reads. The sample holds more than 25,000 distinct CDR3 sequences, about 32% seen once. The CDR3 extends over 13 amino acids. J was trimmed by 7 bases and V by 6 bases; bases with no gene match: 4. Germline loops: CDR1 SGHVS, CDR2 FQNEAQ. This clonotype was observed many times. What it binds is not known. The input for sequencing was PBMCs, taken before or after stereotactic body radiation therapy (not recorded which). The source of this sequence is a donor over 45 with non-small cell lung cancer. The gene calls are TRBV7-8 and TRBJ2-1, with TRBD1 matching 9 bases. CDR3 DNA: TGTGCCAGCAGTACAGGGGGCATGAATGAGCAGTTCTTC. Encoded protein: CASSTGGMNEQFF.